This TCR beta chain is drawn from a study of metastatic and nonmetastatic thyroid tumors. Study as a whole: Repertoires from malignant and benign thyroid patients were compared across blood and tumor or nodule tissue.

Per the original data handling: Researchers built a distant-metastasis classifier for papillary thyroid cancer that drew on CDR3 differences across clinicopathological groups. TCRdb re-processed the PCR reads through MiXCR. For this entry, the V and J calls and clone size follow TCRdb and not the study's own pipeline. The sample includes 35,000 to 55,000 clones, about 3.2% seen only once; the top ten take around 9.9%. Points from the study as a whole: Reportedly, malignant thyroid tumors had significantly higher TCR beta diversity than benign nodules, in blood and tumor.

This clone has ten or more counts. Its cognate antigen is unknown. This same CDR3 is encoded by further DNA sequences in the sample. Germline CDR1 is SGHAT and CDR2 is FQDESV (reference sequence). The length of the CDR3 is 18 residues. Germline trimming cut 2 bases from V and 6 bases from J; bases unmatched to any gene: 13. There were no patients who had received any treatment before thyroid surgery. V and J are TRBV11-1 and TRBJ2-1; the match to TRBD2 covers 10 bases. The TCR originated in a female donor with papillary thyroid cancer or a benign thyroid nodule (not recorded which). Some clones in this sample may be carry-over from other donors' samples. Sequenced sample: blood. As DNA, the CDR3 is TGTGCCAGCAGCTTAAGAGCGGGAGGGAGACCCTCGGGCAATGAGCAGTTCTTC. Translated, it gives CASSLRAGGRPSGNEQFF.